This passage covers 19 T cell receptor beta chains from one sample sequenced in a study of cytotoxic CD8 clonotypes in ibrutinib-treated CLL. Repertoires were generated with immunoSEQ multiplex PCR, while TCRdb's copy carries only in-frame clones and drops some. The table has roughly 200,000 clones, 72% seen once. The sequencing here drew on PBMCs, taken after 24 months of ibrutinib treatment. These receptors were taken from a human donor with chronic lymphocytic leukemia.

The rearrangement links TRBV18 to TRBJ2-6; D gene uncertain. V was shortened by 0 bases and J by 2 bases, with 11 bases between the two germline ends. The V gene's germline CDR1 is KGHSH and CDR2 LQKENI. The CDR3 length is 17 residues. CDR3 nucleotides: TGTGCCAGCTCACCACCTTCAATAGGGACTGGGGCCAACGTCCTGACTTTC. As protein: CASSPPSIGTGANVLTF.

The chain links TRBV7-2 to TRBJ2-7, with TRBD1 matching over 7 bases. The CDR3 has 15 residues. V gave up 1 base and J gave up 2 bases; unmatched junction bases: 5. CDR1 is SGHTA, CDR2 FQGNSA, per germline. CDR3 region: CASSLEQGRTYEQYF. The CDR3 bases are TGTGCCAGCAGCTTAGAACAGGGGAGAACCTACGAGCAGTACTTC.

The rearrangement uses TRBV19 and TRBJ1-2, with D perhaps matching TRBD1 (5 bases). CDR3 length equals 13 residues. Trimming pared 7 bases from V and 5 bases from J, leaving 14 bases between. Germline CDR1 and CDR2: LNHDA and SQIVND (reference sequence). CDR3 protein: CASTTGGFYGYTF. The DNA of the CDR3 is TGTGCCAGTACCACGGGGGGGTTTTATGGCTACACCTTC.

The J gene is TRBJ2-3, the V gene TRBV9; D gene unclear. This CDR3 comprises 16 residues. V dropped 0 bases and J dropped 0 bases, with 11 bases sitting between them. The germline gives CDR1 SGDLS, CDR2 YYNGEE. The CDR3 DNA is TGTGCCAGCAGCGTAGAAGGCTTCTCTAGCACAGATACGCAGTATTTT. Protein product: CASSVEGFSSTDTQYF.

This chain joins TRBV6-6 and TRBJ1-1; no clear D. Trimming removed 8 bases at V and 2 bases at J, with 9 bases between. CDR1 MNHNY and CDR2 SVGAGI come from the germline V gene (reference sequence). The CDR3 runs 12 residues. CDR3 sequence reads: CASAGFNTEAFF. The CDR3 DNA is TGTGCCAGCGCGGGGTTTAACACTGAAGCTTTCTTT.

This clone occurred a few times. This rearrangement joins TRBV4-1 to TRBJ1-2, with D possibly matching TRBD1 (6 bases). CDR3 length: 14 residues. The germline V gene encodes CDR1 MGHRA and CDR2 YSYEKL. V lost 1 base, J lost 7 bases, and 13 bases lay in between. The CDR3 DNA reads TGCGCCAGCAGCCAAGGTTCGGGGGCGGGTGGCTACACCTTC. Protein sequence: CASSQGSGAGGYTF.

The J gene is TRBJ2-1, the V gene TRBV28; 8 positions match TRBD2. Per germline, CDR1 MDHEN and CDR2 SYDVKM. The CDR3 covers 16 residues. J was trimmed by 7 bases and V by 7 bases; bases with no gene match: 15. The chain's CDR3 is CASTLRGGRGRNEQFF. The CDR3, as DNA: TGTGCCAGCACCCTACGGGGGGGCCGGGGCCGGAATGAGCAGTTCTTC.

The rearrangement links TRBV7-2 to TRBJ1-4; the D gene is possibly TRBD1 (5 bases). This CDR3 has 16 amino acids. Trimming stripped 2 bases from V and 6 bases from J, with 16 bases between. CDR1 and CDR2 from the germline V gene are SGHTA and FQGNSA. The CDR3 protein is CASSLRWGGGHEKLFF. The CDR3 bases are TGTGCCAGCAGCTTAAGGTGGGGCGGAGGCCATGAAAAACTGTTTTTT.

This clone was found a few times. The J gene is TRBJ1-2, the V gene TRBV29-1; D may be TRBD1 (5 bases). This CDR3 spans 12 amino acids. V was shortened by 7 bases and J by 3 bases, with 12 bases between the two germline ends. Germline loops: CDR1 SQVTM, CDR2 ANQGSEA. CDR3 region: CSGGELDYGYTF. DNA of the CDR3: TGCAGCGGGGGGGAACTCGACTATGGCTACACCTTC. Based on the CDR3 plus reference TRBV29-1 and TRBJ1-2, the full variable domain is SAVISQKPSRDICQRGTSLTIQCQVDSQVTMMFWYRQQPGQSLTLIATANQGSEATYESGFVIDKFPISRPNLTFSTLTVSNMSPEDSSIYLCSGGELDYGYTFGSGTRLTVV.

This chain uses TRBV7-6 with TRBJ2-3, with TRBD2 matching 10 bases. V lost 2 bases, J lost 5 bases, and 7 bases stayed unmatched. Germline V gene lookup returns CDR1 SGHVS and CDR2 FNYEAQ. This CDR3 comprises 16 residues. CDR3 DNA sequence: TGTGCCAGCAGCTTAAGCGTCAGCGGGAGGGTAGATACGCAGTATTTT. It translates to CASSLSVSGRVDTQYF.

V gene TRBV4-2 combines with J gene TRBJ2-4; D gene unclear. CDR1 is LGHNA and CDR2 is YNFKEQ in the germline V gene. V lost 1 base to trimming and J lost 7 bases, with 11 bases between them. The CDR3 length is 14 residues. The CDR3 sequence is CASSQGQTPNIQYF. CDR3 DNA sequence: TGTGCCAGCAGCCAAGGTCAAACACCGAACATTCAGTACTTC.

This sequence joins TRBV18 and TRBJ2-7; perhaps D is TRBD1 or TRBD2 (5 bases each). The germline CDR1 and CDR2 sequences are KGHSH and LQKENI. The CDR3 sequence is 16 residues long. The V and J ends lost 0 bases and 3 bases respectively, with 15 bases between them. CDR3: CASSPPSGQINYEQYF. For the CDR3, the DNA is TGTGCCAGCTCACCACCTTCGGGGCAAATTAACTACGAGCAGTACTTC.

The V and J genes are TRBV19 and TRBJ2-7, with unresolved D. The CDR3 runs 13 residues. Germline lookup yields CDR1 LNHDA and CDR2 SQIVND (reference sequence). V lost 3 bases, J lost 2 bases, and 8 bases lay in between. CDR3 amino acids: CASSIWVTYEQYF. CDR3 bases: TGTGCCAGTAGTATCTGGGTGACCTACGAGCAGTACTTC.

This chain connects TRBV7-3 to TRBJ1-5; tentative D call: TRBD1 (5 bases). This CDR3 is built from 15 residues. The V and J ends lost 2 bases and 6 bases respectively, with 14 bases between them. Germline assignment: CDR1 SGHTA and CDR2 FQGTGA. The CDR3 DNA sequence: TGTGCCAGCAGCTTAGTACGGGGGGATGGTCAGCCCCAGCATTTT. Amino acids: CASSLVRGDGQPQHF.

The chain is built from TRBV6-1 and TRBJ2-7; TRBD1 matches at 7 bases. Trimming at V came to 6 bases and at J to 5 bases, leaving 10 bases not matched to a gene. The germline V gene has CDR1 MNHNS and CDR2 SASEGT. The CDR3 contains 14 residues. The DNA for the CDR3 is TGTGCCAGCAGGCGGTCCAGGGGGTTAAACGAGCAGTACTTC. Encoded protein: CASRRSRGLNEQYF.

This chain connects TRBV18 to TRBJ2-7, with D possibly being TRBD1 (5 bases). Germline V gives CDR1 KGHSH, CDR2 LQKENI. The CDR3 sequence is 15 residues long. Trimming cost V 0 bases and J 2 bases, with 11 bases left between them. The CDR3 DNA sequence: TGTGCCAGCTCACCACCCCTCACAGGCCCCTACGAGCAGTACTTC. It yields the protein CASSPPLTGPYEQYF.

The rearrangement joins TRBV7-6 to TRBJ2-5, with TRBD2 identical over 10 bases. In germline, CDR1 is SGHVS, CDR2 FNYEAQ. This CDR3 region has 15 residues. The V gene end was trimmed by 0 bases and the J gene end by 2 bases; junction bases not matched to a gene: 0. The CDR3 DNA reads as TGTGCCAGCAGCTTAGCGACTAGCGGGCAAGAGACCCAGTACTTC. This codes for CASSLATSGQETQYF.

The chain employs TRBV18 and TRBJ2-7; the match to TRBD1 covers 9 bases. The CDR3 loop spans 14 amino acids. Trimming took 6 bases from V and 4 from J; bases not matched to a gene: 7. Germline assignment: CDR1 KGHSH and CDR2 LQKENI. The CDR3 sequence is CASSTRTGDYEQYF. In DNA, the CDR3 is TGTGCCAGCTCTACCAGGACAGGGGATTACGAGCAGTACTTC.

The chain carries TRBV18 and TRBJ1-2, with 7 bases identical to TRBD1. The germline V gene encodes CDR1 KGHSH and CDR2 LQKENI. V shed 2 bases, J shed 4 bases, and the junction held 7 bases outside the gene matches. This CDR3 spans 15 amino acids. The CDR3 spells CASSPGTDWSYGYTF. CDR3 sequence (DNA): TGTGCCAGCTCACCAGGGACAGACTGGAGCTATGGCTACACCTTC.